The TCR beta chain under discussion was sequenced for a study of cytomegalovirus exposure and HLA in healthy donors. On the study more broadly: Assignment to the Caucasian-associated ancestry cluster applied to around 82% of the 300 to 500 genotyped donors.

13 Jbeta primers and 60 Vbeta primers were used for the PCR. The method was immunoSEQ multiplex PCR; TCRdb's version includes in-frame clones alone and lacks a portion of them. The sample has around 140,000 clones, roughly 80% seen once; the top ten hold around 7.8%. The CDR3 extends over 15 amino acids. Between the trimmed V and J ends, which lost 2 bases and 6 bases, there was a span of 16 bases. CDR1 is MNHNY, CDR2 SVGAGI, per germline (reference sequence). The sequencing sample was made of PBMCs. This chain connects TRBV6-6 to TRBJ1-1; weak D call: TRBD1 (5 bases). The sequence was obtained from a woman aged 50 to 60 in good health and CMV-seropositive. CDR3 region: CASSYGPGLGAEAFF. CDR3 coding DNA: TGTGCCAGCAGTTACGGTCCAGGGTTAGGCGCTGAAGCTTTCTTT.